The 14 T cell receptor beta chains presented below share a single source sample, sequenced in a study of beta chain features in type 1 diabetes. Study-wide results and limits: In every one of the four CD4+ subsets, TCRB CDR3s were moderately but significantly shorter in Type 1 diabetes patients.

All of the isolated RNA was reverse transcribed, so expressed TCRB transcripts were sequenced. Produced via immunoSEQ multiplex PCR; TCRdb's table is partial and in-frame only. This sample has some 290,000 clones, with 13% to 15% found just once. These TCRs are of unknown antigen specificity. Sequencing was performed on naive CD4+ T cells from blood. The origin of the receptors is a man under 40 with type 1 diabetes.

This clone was observed a few times. J is TRBJ1-1 and V is TRBV28, with TRBD1 matching over 7 bases. V lost 1 base, J lost 5 bases, and 7 bases stayed unmatched. The CDR3 covers 15 residues. Germline V gene lookup returns CDR1 MDHEN and CDR2 SYDVKM. CDR3 DNA sequence: TGTGCCAGCAGTTTATCAGGGGGGATTGGGACTGAAGCTTTCTTT. Its protein is CASSLSGGIGTEAFF.

This clone was seen a few times. The CDR3 protein is CASSLADQGYQPQHF. The CDR3, as DNA: TGTGCCAGCAGCTTGGCGGACCAGGGTTACCAGCCCCAGCATTTT. V gene TRBV5-5 combines with J gene TRBJ1-5; D is perhaps TRBD1 (5 bases). The CDR3 is 15 amino acids. V gave up 0 bases and J gave up 7 bases, with 14 bases separating them. Germline V lookup: CDR1 SGHKS, CDR2 YYEKEE (reference sequence).

The chain joins TRBV15 to TRBJ2-6; perhaps TRBD1 as D (5 bases). Trimming shortened V by 0 bases and J by 3 bases, and 9 bases separated the two germline ends. Germline V gene data show CDR1 as LNHNV and CDR2 as YYDKDF (reference sequence). CDR3 size: 16 residues. The CDR3 loop is CATSRDRAFGANVLTF. CDR3 nucleotides: TGTGCCACCAGCAGAGACAGGGCTTTTGGGGCCAACGTCCTGACTTTC.

The genes are TRBV9 and TRBJ2-7; D may be TRBD2 (6 bases). Trimming took 2 bases from V and 0 from J, leaving 9 bases between them. The V gene's germline CDR1 is SGDLS and CDR2 YYNGEE. The CDR3 has 14 residues. CDR3 sequence (DNA): TGTGCCAGCAGCGTCGGGGAGGCCTCCTACGAGCAGTACTTC. It codes for CASSVGEASYEQYF.

The chain has TRBV7-9 and TRBJ1-2, with TRBD1 identical over 11 bases. V shed 10 bases and J 5 bases; nucleotides not matched to a gene: 9. The V gene's germline CDR1 is SEHNR and CDR2 FQNEAQ (reference sequence). CDR3 size: 14 residues. In DNA form, the CDR3 reads TGTGCCACCCAAGGGGGACAGGGGGGATATGGCTACACCTTC. Protein product: CATQGGQGGYGYTF.

In this sample, this clone turned up a few times. The chain is built from TRBV28 and TRBJ1-1; TRBD1 aligns across 8 bases. CDR3 size: 13 residues. Germline V gene data show CDR1 as MDHEN and CDR2 as SYDVKM. J gave up 8 bases and V 7 bases, and 9 bases lay outside the gene matches. The CDR3 DNA reads TGTGCCAGCAAGCCGACAGGGGACTTCGAAGCTTTCTTT. Its translation: CASKPTGDFEAFF.

The chain has TRBV28 and TRBJ2-7, with 10 bases identical to TRBD1. There are 15 residues in the CDR3. J was trimmed by 4 bases and V by 4 bases; bases with no gene match: 7. CDR1 MDHEN and CDR2 SYDVKM come from the germline V gene. The DNA for the CDR3 is TGTGCCAGCAGTTCACCGGGACAGGGGAATTACGAGCAGTACTTC. Translated: CASSSPGQGNYEQYF.

This sequence joins TRBV18 and TRBJ1-2; 9 positions agree with TRBD1. Per germline, CDR1 KGHSH and CDR2 LQKENI. After removal of 6 bases from V and 4 bases from J, the junction contained 9 bases not matched to a gene. This CDR3 contains 15 residues. The CDR3 here is CASSPGTGLSYGYTF. For the CDR3, the DNA is TGTGCCAGCTCGCCAGGGACAGGGCTTTCCTATGGCTACACCTTC.

The table lists this clone with a few counts. This rearrangement joins TRBV7-2 to TRBJ1-1; D perhaps matches TRBD1 (6 bases). Trimming removed 3 bases from V and 10 bases from J, with 18 bases in between. CDR1 is SGHTA and CDR2 is FQGNSA in the germline V gene. CDR3 length: 14 amino acids. DNA of the CDR3: TGTGCCAGCAGCTTTTTGAAGCAGGGGTTGGTAGCTTTCTTT. It codes for CASSFLKQGLVAFF.

The J gene is TRBJ2-1, the V gene TRBV20-1; 11 bases line up with TRBD1. Germline assignment: CDR1 DFQATT and CDR2 SNEGSKA (reference sequence). CDR3 length: 11 amino acids. Trimming took 2 bases from V and 14 from J; bases not matched to a gene: 2. The CDR3 reads CSARWGQGEFF. CDR3 nucleotide sequence: TGCAGTGCTAGATGGGGACAGGGGGAGTTCTTC.

This clone occurred a few times. J is TRBJ1-1 and V is TRBV9; no reliable D call. This CDR3 region has 14 residues. Germline CDR1 reads SGDLS; CDR2 reads YYNGEE. V was clipped by 5 bases and J by 1 base, with 12 bases between them. The CDR3 sequence is CASSPISKNTEAFF. DNA for the CDR3: TGTGCCAGCAGTCCCATATCTAAGAACACTGAAGCTTTCTTT.

CDR3 amino acids: CASNRQGYRQPQHF. The DNA of the CDR3 is TGTGCCAGCAATCGGCAGGGATATCGTCAGCCCCAGCATTTT. The chain carries TRBV6-1 and TRBJ1-5, with D possibly matching TRBD1 (5 bases). Looked up from germline, CDR1 is MNHNS and CDR2 is SASEGT. This CDR3 is built from 14 residues. Trimming removed 7 bases from V and 6 bases from J, with 16 bases in between.

The rearrangement links TRBV28 to TRBJ1-2; no clear D. V dropped 6 bases and J dropped 3 bases, with 11 bases sitting between them. The CDR3 totals 13 residues. CDR1 MDHEN and CDR2 SYDVKM come from the germline V gene. Here the CDR3 DNA reads TGTGCCAGCAGACTCGACGGAGACTATGGCTACACCTTC. This sequence encodes CASRLDGDYGYTF.

The V gene is TRBV28, the J gene TRBJ2-2; 7 nucleotides line up with TRBD1. This CDR3 contains 15 residues. Losses at the gene ends were 8 bases for V and 0 bases for J; bases not matched to a gene: 6. Germline V CDR1 and CDR2: MDHEN, SYDVKM. The CDR3 protein is CASLAGGTNTGELFF. In nucleotides, the CDR3 is TGTGCCAGCCTTGCAGGGGGAACGAACACCGGGGAGCTGTTTTTT. The whole variable domain, remainder taken from reference TRBV28 and TRBJ2-2, is DVKVTQSSRYLVKRTGEKVFLECVQDMDHENMFWYRQDPGLGLRLIYFSYDVKMKEKGDIPEGYSVSREKKERFSLILESASTNQTSMYLCASLAGGTNTGELFFGEGSRLTVL.